The T cell receptor (beta chain) described here comes from a study of blood T cell repertoires in COVID-19. About the research overall: From the United States, Italy and Spain came samples of acute and convalescent COVID-19.

This CDR3 region has 20 residues. CDR1 is SGDLS and CDR2 is YYNGEE in the germline V gene. V gave up 3 bases and J gave up 3 bases; unmatched junction bases: 20. Per the original methods: It was from reference gene primer amplification that nucleated cell counts were estimated. The repertoire was sequenced with immunoSEQ multiplex PCR; TCRdb's copy has only in-frame clones and lacks some. The D gene and trimming were derived from the DNA, and the V and J assignments and clone size from that table. The data contain approximately 70,000 clones, over 75% of them singletons. The source of this sequence is a man aged 45 to 65 with active COVID-19. The chain recombines TRBV9 with TRBJ2-3; TRBD2 matches at 9 bases. Sequenced: peripheral blood. CDR3 DNA: TGTGCCAGCAGCGCCCATGAGGGAGCGGGAGGCTTATGGTGGACAGATACGCAGTATTTT. It translates to CASSAHEGAGGLWWTDTQYF. Looking up the rest from reference TRBV9 and TRBJ2-3 gives the full variable domain: DSGVTQTPKHLITATGQRVTLRCSPRSGDLSVYWYQQSLDQGLQFLIQYYNGEERAKGNILERFSAQQFPDLHSELNLSSLELGDSALYFCASSAHEGAGGLWWTDTQYFGPGTRLTVL.